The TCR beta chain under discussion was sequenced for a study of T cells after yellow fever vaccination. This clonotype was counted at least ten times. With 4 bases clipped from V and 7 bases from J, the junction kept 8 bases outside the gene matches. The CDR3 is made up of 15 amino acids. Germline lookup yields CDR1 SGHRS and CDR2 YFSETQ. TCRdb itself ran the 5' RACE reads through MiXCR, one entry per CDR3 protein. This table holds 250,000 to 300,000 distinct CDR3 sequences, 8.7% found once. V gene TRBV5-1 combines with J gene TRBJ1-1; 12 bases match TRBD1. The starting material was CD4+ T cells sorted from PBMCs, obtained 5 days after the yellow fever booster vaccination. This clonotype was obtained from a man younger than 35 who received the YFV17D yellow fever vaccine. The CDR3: CASSTRDRGLDEAFF. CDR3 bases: TGCGCCAGCAGCACCCGGGACAGGGGGCTTGATGAAGCTTTCTTT.